A selection of T cell receptor beta chains follows, all from one sample in a study of blood T cell repertoires in COVID-19. The table came from immunoSEQ multiplex PCR; TCRdb's copy has only in-frame clones and leaves some out. The data hold fewer than 500,000 clones, with 80% to 90% observed a single time. Material for sequencing was PBMCs or T cells enriched from blood (not recorded which). Source of these receptors: a man aged 25 to 40 who had recovered from COVID-19. CDR3s include the opening cysteine and the closing phenylalanine or tryptophan. The D gene is left open where the match is weak. Clone size, where shown, is once, few, many, or a class for clones that have expanded.

V gene: TRBV28; D gene: TRBD2; clone size: -; J gene: TRBJ2-1; CDR3 protein: CASHFAGTSGSKVQFF; CDR3 DNA: TGTGCCAGCCACTTCGCTGGGACTAGCGGGAGTAAAGTGCAGTTCTTC
V gene: TRBV6-1; D gene: -; clone size: -; J gene: TRBJ1-5; CDR3 protein: CASSEGTESNQPQHF; CDR3 DNA: TGTGCCAGCAGTGAAGGGACAGAGAGCAATCAGCCCCAGCATTTT
V gene: TRBV27; D gene: -; clone size: -; J gene: TRBJ2-1; CDR3 protein: CASSLLGGDEQFF; CDR3 DNA: TGTGCCAGCAGTCTACTCGGAGGGGATGAGCAGTTCTTC
V gene: TRBV25-1; D gene: TRBD1; clone size: -; J gene: TRBJ1-6; CDR3 protein: CATQDRGSSPLHF; CDR3 DNA: TGTGCCACCCAGGACAGGGGTAGCTCACCCCTCCACTTT
V gene: TRBV6-2/TRBV6-3; D gene: -; clone size: -; J gene: TRBJ2-7; CDR3 protein: CASSYSGAGGYEQYF; CDR3 DNA: TGTGCCAGCAGTTACTCGGGGGCGGGTGGATACGAGCAGTACTTC
V gene: TRBV5-4; D gene: TRBD2; clone size: -; J gene: TRBJ2-7; CDR3 protein: CASSAPGLAGGSYEQYF; CDR3 DNA: TGTGCCAGCAGCGCCCCGGGACTAGCGGGAGGGTCCTACGAGCAGTACTTC
V gene: TRBV10-3; D gene: TRBD1; clone size: few; J gene: TRBJ1-2; CDR3 protein: CAISESGRGLDYGYTF; CDR3 DNA: TGTGCCATCAGTGAGTCTGGAAGGGGGCTGGACTATGGCTACACCTTC
V gene: TRBV10-3; D gene: -; clone size: -; J gene: TRBJ1-1; CDR3 protein: CAAHEAFF; CDR3 DNA: TGTGCCGCCCATGAGGCTTTCTTT
V gene: TRBV29-1; D gene: -; clone size: -; J gene: TRBJ1-3; CDR3 protein: CSASGAGNTIYF; CDR3 DNA: TGCAGCGCCTCAGGGGCTGGAAACACCATATATTTT
V gene: TRBV28; D gene: TRBD1; clone size: -; J gene: TRBJ1-1; CDR3 protein: CASTTTLNRGNEAFF; CDR3 DNA: TGTGCCAGCACGACAACGCTGAACAGGGGAAATGAAGCTTTCTTT
V gene: TRBV24-1; D gene: -; clone size: -; J gene: TRBJ2-5; CDR3 protein: CATSDTLAQETQYF; CDR3 DNA: TGTGCCACCAGTGACACCCTAGCCCAAGAGACCCAGTACTTC
V gene: TRBV18; D gene: TRBD2; clone size: -; J gene: TRBJ2-7; CDR3 protein: CASSLTGTSGTYEQYF; CDR3 DNA: TGTGCCAGCTCACTTACCGGGACTAGCGGTACCTACGAGCAGTACTTC
V gene: TRBV19; D gene: TRBD1; clone size: -; J gene: TRBJ2-5; CDR3 protein: CASSNGQAKQETQYF; CDR3 DNA: TGTGCCAGTAGTAACGGACAGGCCAAACAAGAGACCCAGTACTTC
V gene: TRBV19; D gene: -; clone size: -; J gene: TRBJ1-5; CDR3 protein: CASSIGQNNQPQHF; CDR3 DNA: TGTGCCAGTAGTATTGGACAGAACAATCAGCCCCAGCATTTT
V gene: TRBV2; D gene: TRBD2; clone size: -; J gene: TRBJ2-5; CDR3 protein: CASRREGAQTQYF; CDR3 DNA: TGTGCCAGCAGGAGGGAGGGAGCACAGACCCAGTACTTC
V gene: TRBV7-9; D gene: TRBD1; clone size: -; J gene: TRBJ1-6; CDR3 protein: CASSLTGNNSPLHF; CDR3 DNA: TGTGCCAGCAGCTTGACAGGGAACAATTCACCCCTCCACTTT
V gene: TRBV5-4; D gene: -; clone size: -; J gene: TRBJ2-7; CDR3 protein: CASSAGAGSYEQYF; CDR3 DNA: TGTGCCAGCAGCGCAGGGGCCGGCTCCTACGAGCAGTACTTC
V gene: TRBV11-2; D gene: -; clone size: -; J gene: TRBJ2-2; CDR3 protein: CASSPRLREPNRGELFF; CDR3 DNA: TGTGCCAGCAGCCCTCGCCTACGGGAGCCTAACCGCGGGGAGCTGTTTTTT
V gene: TRBV5-8; D gene: -; clone size: -; J gene: TRBJ2-3; CDR3 protein: CASSLAGSGTDTQYF; CDR3 DNA: TGTGCCAGCAGCTTGGCCGGGAGTGGCACAGATACGCAGTATTTT
V gene: TRBV28; D gene: -; clone size: -; J gene: TRBJ2-2; CDR3 protein: CASSLWGSAGTGELFF; CDR3 DNA: TGTGCCAGCAGTTTATGGGGTAGTGCGGGCACCGGGGAGCTGTTTTTT
V gene: TRBV7-2; D gene: -; clone size: once; J gene: TRBJ2-3; CDR3 protein: CASTRLAGTDTQYF; CDR3 DNA: TGTGCCAGCACCCGACTCGCCGGCACAGATACGCAGTATTTT
V gene: TRBV6-5; D gene: TRBD1; clone size: -; J gene: TRBJ1-1; CDR3 protein: CASRQGQGSEAFF; CDR3 DNA: TGTGCCAGCAGACAAGGACAGGGATCTGAAGCTTTCTTT
V gene: TRBV10-3; D gene: TRBD2; clone size: -; J gene: TRBJ2-1; CDR3 protein: CAIRSGSGTYNEQFF; CDR3 DNA: TGTGCCATCAGGAGCGGGAGTGGGACCTACAATGAGCAGTTCTTC
V gene: TRBV6-5; D gene: -; clone size: -; J gene: TRBJ2-2; CDR3 protein: CASQSTGELFF; CDR3 DNA: TGTGCCAGCCAGTCTACCGGGGAGCTGTTTTTT
V gene: TRBV30; D gene: -; clone size: -; J gene: TRBJ1-1; CDR3 protein: CAWIPLVSGTPNTEAFF; CDR3 DNA: TGTGCCTGGATCCCTCTTGTTTCTGGGACACCAAACACTGAAGCTTTCTTT
V gene: TRBV7-2; D gene: -; clone size: -; J gene: TRBJ2-7; CDR3 protein: CASSIAGTYYEQYF; CDR3 DNA: TGTGCCAGCAGCATCGCCGGGACATACTACGAGCAGTACTTC
V gene: TRBV24-1; D gene: -; clone size: -; J gene: TRBJ1-2; CDR3 protein: CATSADRREYTF; CDR3 DNA: TGTGCCACCAGTGCCGACCGAAGGGAGTACACCTTC
V gene: TRBV20-1; D gene: -; clone size: -; J gene: TRBJ2-1; CDR3 protein: CSASKLLNEQFF; CDR3 DNA: TGCAGTGCTAGTAAGCTTCTCAATGAGCAGTTCTTC
V gene: TRBV7-9; D gene: -; clone size: -; J gene: TRBJ1-4; CDR3 protein: CASSLSATGKLFF; CDR3 DNA: TGTGCCAGCAGCTTATCCGCCACCGGGAAACTGTTTTTT
V gene: TRBV28; D gene: -; clone size: -; J gene: TRBJ2-1; CDR3 protein: CASSLGGARNEQFF; CDR3 DNA: TGTGCCAGCAGTTTAGGGGGCGCGAGGAATGAGCAGTTCTTC
V gene: TRBV10-2; D gene: -; clone size: -; J gene: TRBJ2-7; CDR3 protein: CASGGSYEQYF; CDR3 DNA: TGCGCATCAGGGGGGTCCTACGAGCAGTACTTC